One T cell receptor beta chain is described in this entry. The antigen is unknown. Trimming left V 4 bases short and J 4 bases short, with 22 bases between. The CDR3 consists of 16 residues. Germline CDR1 and CDR2: SQVTM and ANQGSEA. This record comes from a study of early stage breast cancer tumors. Study findings and constraints: Enriched TCRB sequences shared across patients were mostly commonly generated sequences. In about 90% of the 16 patients, blood comparison separated tumor from normal breast. Compared with adjacent normal breast tissue, tumors showed 2 to 3-fold greater T cell density and higher clonality.

The method was immunoSEQ multiplex PCR; TCRdb's version includes in-frame clones alone and lacks a portion of them. Found here are over 7,500 clones, roughly 64% of them singletons; the top ten hold roughly 10%. Specimen: breast tumor tissue. The receptor's source is a person between 60 and 69 years old with breast cancer. The chain uses TRBV29-1 and TRBJ1-1; TRBD1 is a possible D gene (6 bases). CDR3: CSVARYAGVSGTEAFF. The CDR3 nucleotides read TGCAGCGTTGCAAGATATGCAGGGGTCAGTGGCACTGAAGCTTTCTTT.